A selection of T cell receptor beta chains follows, all from one sample in a study of beta chain features in type 1 diabetes. Clones were sequenced by immunoSEQ multiplex PCR, and TCRdb holds only the in-frame ones, with some missing. In the table there are about 400,000 clones, over 9.5% of which are singletons. The sample consisted of naive CD4+ T cells from blood. These receptor sequences come from a young woman with type 1 diabetes. Both conserved end residues are part of each CDR3. The D gene is left open where the match is weak. Not all rows give a size; the values are once, few, many and, for expanded clones, a class.

V: TRBV7-9; size: .; D: TRBD2; J: TRBJ2-7; CDR3: CASQREYEQYF; DNA: TGTGCCAGCCAGCGGGAGTACGAGCAGTACTTC
V: TRBV19; size: few; D: TRBD1; J: TRBJ2-7; CDR3: CASNSQGASYEQYF; DNA: TGTGCCAGTAACTCTCAGGGGGCCTCCTACGAGCAGTACTTC
V: TRBV25-1; size: .; D: TRBD1; J: TRBJ1-1; CDR3: CATQGDLGTEAFF; DNA: TGTGCCACTCAGGGGGATCTTGGCACTGAAGCTTTCTTT
V: TRBV29-1; size: .; D: .; J: TRBJ1-1; CDR3: CSVPPRLTGHTEAFF; DNA: TGCAGCGTTCCCCCCCGTTTGACAGGACACACTGAAGCTTTCTTT
V: TRBV30; size: few; D: TRBD2; J: TRBJ2-7; CDR3: CAWSVAGPFEQYF; DNA: TGTGCCTGGAGTGTAGCGGGGCCTTTCGAGCAGTACTTC
V: TRBV6-5; size: .; D: .; J: TRBJ1-2; CDR3: CASAPDRLNGYTF; DNA: TGTGCCAGCGCGCCAGACCGACTAAATGGCTACACCTTC
V: TRBV6-6; size: few; D: .; J: TRBJ2-5; CDR3: CASTRGGGAKTQYF; DNA: TGTGCCAGCACTAGGGGCGGGGGCGCGAAGACCCAGTACTTC
V: TRBV11-2; size: few; D: TRBD2; J: TRBJ2-1; CDR3: CASSSSGGVYNEQFF; DNA: TGTGCCAGCAGCTCTAGCGGGGGGGTCTACAATGAGCAGTTCTTC
V: TRBV19; size: .; D: .; J: TRBJ2-5; CDR3: CASRENNQETQYF; DNA: TGTGCCAGTAGGGAGAACAACCAAGAGACCCAGTACTTC
V: TRBV4-3; size: few; D: TRBD2; J: TRBJ2-3; CDR3: CASSSTSGRTDTQYF; DNA: TGCGCCAGCAGCTCGACTAGCGGGAGAACAGATACGCAGTATTTT
V: TRBV19; size: .; D: .; J: TRBJ1-1; CDR3: CASSKTPDTEAFF; DNA: TGTGCCAGTAGTAAGACACCGGACACTGAAGCTTTCTTT
V: TRBV19; size: few; D: .; J: TRBJ2-1; CDR3: CATKEEGNRRNEQFF; DNA: TGTGCCACCAAGGAGGAAGGCAATCGGAGGAATGAGCAGTTCTTC
V: TRBV30; size: few; D: .; J: TRBJ1-3; CDR3: CAWSVLGAVGNTIYF; DNA: TGTGCCTGGAGTGTACTGGGGGCGGTCGGAAACACCATATATTTT
V: TRBV5-4; size: .; D: .; J: TRBJ1-1; CDR3: CASSLEGTLNTEAFF; DNA: TGTGCCAGCAGCTTGGAGGGGACACTGAACACTGAAGCTTTCTTT
V: TRBV28; size: few; D: .; J: TRBJ2-1; CDR3: CASQQGGYNEQFF; DNA: TGTGCCAGCCAGCAGGGAGGCTACAATGAGCAGTTCTTC
V: TRBV2; size: .; D: .; J: TRBJ2-4; CDR3: CASSADIQYF; DNA: TGTGCCAGCAGTGCGGACATTCAGTACTTC
V: TRBV6-5; size: .; D: TRBD2; J: TRBJ2-7; CDR3: CASSYSGGSGYEQYF; DNA: TGTGCCAGCAGTTACTCAGGCGGGAGCGGTTACGAGCAGTACTTC
V: TRBV27; size: once; D: TRBD2; J: TRBJ2-7; CDR3: CASSPSPTSGSPYEQYF; DNA: TGTGCCAGCAGTCCCTCCCCTACTAGCGGGAGCCCCTACGAGCAGTACTTC
V: TRBV28; size: few; D: .; J: TRBJ2-7; CDR3: CASSYPNRDFIYEQYF; DNA: TGTGCCAGCAGTTATCCGAACCGGGACTTCATCTACGAGCAGTACTTC
V: TRBV30; size: few; D: .; J: TRBJ2-3; CDR3: CAWVYGSGYTQYF; DNA: TGTGCCTGGGTCTACGGGAGCGGTTATACGCAGTATTTT
V: TRBV28; size: .; D: .; J: TRBJ1-2; CDR3: CASGNRVGGYTF; DNA: TGTGCCAGCGGGAACAGGGTAGGGGGCTACACCTTC
V: TRBV6-5; size: .; D: TRBD1; J: TRBJ1-2; CDR3: CASSYQPGQGYGYTF; DNA: TGTGCCAGCAGTTACCAGCCGGGACAGGGGTATGGCTACACCTTC
V: TRBV7-9; size: .; D: TRBD1; J: TRBJ2-1; CDR3: CASSLEGAPAQFF; DNA: TGTGCCAGCAGCTTAGAGGGGGCACCGGCGCAGTTCTTC
V: TRBV30; size: .; D: .; J: TRBJ2-7; CDR3: CAWREMKSYEQYF; DNA: TGTGCCTGGAGGGAGATGAAATCCTACGAGCAGTACTTC
V: TRBV29-1; size: few; D: .; J: TRBJ2-5; CDR3: CSVGKDYSPMETQYF; DNA: TGCAGCGTTGGGAAGGACTATTCTCCAATGGAGACCCAGTACTTC
V: TRBV9; size: few; D: TRBD1; J: TRBJ1-5; CDR3: CASSVGQGANQPQHF; DNA: TGTGCCAGCAGCGTAGGCCAGGGGGCGAATCAGCCCCAGCATTTT
V: TRBV30; size: .; D: .; J: TRBJ2-2; CDR3: CALSTGIFPGELFF; DNA: TGTGCCTTGTCTACAGGGATTTTCCCCGGGGAGCTGTTTTTT
V: TRBV6-5; size: once; D: TRBD1; J: TRBJ2-7; CDR3: CASSTRTGGSEQYF; DNA: TGTGCCAGCAGTACCCGGACAGGGGGGAGCGAGCAGTACTTC
V: TRBV11-2; size: .; D: TRBD1; J: TRBJ1-2; CDR3: CASSLRDRGHHGYTF; DNA: TGTGCCAGCAGCTTACGGGACAGGGGGCATCATGGCTACACCTTC
V: TRBV7-2; size: few; D: .; J: TRBJ1-4; CDR3: CASSWTLTNEKLFF; DNA: TGTGCCAGCAGCTGGACATTAACTAATGAAAAACTGTTTTTT
V: TRBV10-3; size: .; D: .; J: TRBJ2-7; CDR3: CAISVGEALQYF; DNA: TGTGCCATCTCTGTGGGGGAGGCCCTACAGTACTTC
V: TRBV16; size: .; D: TRBD2; J: TRBJ2-2; CDR3: CASSRGLVITGELFF; DNA: TGTGCCAGCAGCCGGGGACTAGTAATCACCGGGGAGCTGTTTTTT
V: TRBV6-5; size: .; D: .; J: TRBJ2-1; CDR3: CASRAGRAYNEQFF; DNA: TGTGCCAGCAGGGCCGGCCGGGCCTACAATGAGCAGTTCTTC
V: TRBV7-2; size: .; D: .; J: TRBJ1-4; CDR3: CASSPDRGSQEKLFF; DNA: TGTGCCAGCAGCCCCGATAGAGGGAGTCAGGAAAAACTGTTTTTT
V: TRBV13; size: .; D: .; J: TRBJ2-7; CDR3: CASSLGGHSYEQYF; DNA: TGTGCCAGCAGCTTAGGAGGACATAGCTACGAGCAGTACTTC
V: TRBV15; size: .; D: .; J: TRBJ2-1; CDR3: CATSSQQQSSYNEQFF; DNA: TGTGCCACCAGCAGCCAGCAACAGAGCTCCTACAATGAGCAGTTCTTC
V: TRBV18; size: few; D: TRBD1; J: TRBJ2-5; CDR3: CASSRQGLETQYF; DNA: TGTGCCAGCTCACGACAGGGGCTGGAGACCCAGTACTTC
V: TRBV4-3; size: once; D: .; J: TRBJ2-4; CDR3: CASSQDLPTPKNIQYF; DNA: TGCGCCAGCAGCCAAGATCTACCAACCCCCAAAAACATTCAGTACTTC
V: TRBV15; size: few; D: TRBD1; J: TRBJ2-2; CDR3: CATSPGQVGGIGGELFF; DNA: TGTGCCACCAGCCCCGGCCAAGTAGGGGGCATCGGCGGGGAGCTGTTTTTT
V: TRBV18; size: few; D: TRBD1; J: TRBJ2-6; CDR3: CASSPFGQEDVLTF; DNA: TGTGCCAGCTCACCGTTCGGACAGGAAGACGTCCTGACTTTC
V: TRBV10-3; size: few; D: TRBD1; J: TRBJ1-4; CDR3: CAIRVTGEEEKLFF; DNA: TGTGCCATCAGAGTGACAGGGGAGGAGGAAAAACTGTTTTTT
V: TRBV29-1; size: few; D: .; J: TRBJ2-3; CDR3: CSVELQGYDTQYF; DNA: TGCAGCGTTGAGTTACAGGGTTACGATACGCAGTATTTT
V: TRBV7-6; size: .; D: .; J: TRBJ1-2; CDR3: CASSSGRAGYGYTF; DNA: TGTGCCAGCAGCTCTGGCAGGGCCGGCTATGGCTACACCTTC
V: TRBV21-1; size: .; D: .; J: TRBJ1-2; CDR3: CASSPHPGPQGAETF; DNA: TGTGCCAGCAGCCCCCACCCGGGGCCACAGGGGGCTGAGACCTTC
V: TRBV9; size: few; D: TRBD1; J: TRBJ1-3; CDR3: CASSTRTGAGNTIYF; DNA: TGTGCCAGCAGCACCCGGACAGGGGCTGGAAACACCATATATTTT
V: TRBV29-1; size: .; D: .; J: TRBJ1-5; CDR3: CSVRDREINQPQHF; DNA: TGCAGCGTTCGAGACAGAGAAATCAATCAGCCCCAGCATTTT
V: TRBV15; size: few; D: TRBD1; J: TRBJ1-2; CDR3: CATRRQGALNGYTF; DNA: TGTGCCACTAGGAGACAGGGGGCGCTGAACGGCTACACCTTC